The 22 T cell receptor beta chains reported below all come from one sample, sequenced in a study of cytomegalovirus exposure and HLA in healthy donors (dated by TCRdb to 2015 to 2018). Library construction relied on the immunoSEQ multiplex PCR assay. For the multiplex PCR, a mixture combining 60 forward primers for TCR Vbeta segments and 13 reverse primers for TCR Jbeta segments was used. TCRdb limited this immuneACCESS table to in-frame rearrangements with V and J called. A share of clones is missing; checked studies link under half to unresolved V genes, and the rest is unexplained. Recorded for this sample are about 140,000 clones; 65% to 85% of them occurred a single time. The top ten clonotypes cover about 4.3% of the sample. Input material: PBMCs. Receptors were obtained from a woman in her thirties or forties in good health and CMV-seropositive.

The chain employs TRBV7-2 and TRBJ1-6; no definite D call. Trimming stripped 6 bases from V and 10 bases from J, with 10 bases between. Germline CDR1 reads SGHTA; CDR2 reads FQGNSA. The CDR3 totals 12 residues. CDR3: CASRSGSSPLHF. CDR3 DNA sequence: TGTGCCAGCAGATCAGGATCCTCACCCCTCCACTTT.

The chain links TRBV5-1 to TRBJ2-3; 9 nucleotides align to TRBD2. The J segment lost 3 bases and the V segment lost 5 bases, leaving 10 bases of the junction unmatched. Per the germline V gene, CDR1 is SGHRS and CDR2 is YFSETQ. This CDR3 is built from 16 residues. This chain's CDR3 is CASRSASGTATDTQYF. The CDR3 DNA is TGCGCCAGCAGATCCGCTAGCGGGACGGCGACAGATACGCAGTATTTT.

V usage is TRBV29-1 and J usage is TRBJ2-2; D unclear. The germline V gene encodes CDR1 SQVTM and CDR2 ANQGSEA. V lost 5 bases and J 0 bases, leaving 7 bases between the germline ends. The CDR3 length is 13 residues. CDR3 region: CSVQNPNTGELFF. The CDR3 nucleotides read TGCAGCGTTCAAAATCCGAACACCGGGGAGCTGTTTTTT.

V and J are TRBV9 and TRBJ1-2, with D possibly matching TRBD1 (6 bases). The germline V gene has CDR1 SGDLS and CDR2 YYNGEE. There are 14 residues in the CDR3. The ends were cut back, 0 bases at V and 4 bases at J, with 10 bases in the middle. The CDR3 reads CASSVGDRIYGYTF. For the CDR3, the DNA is TGTGCCAGCAGCGTAGGAGACAGGATCTATGGCTACACCTTC. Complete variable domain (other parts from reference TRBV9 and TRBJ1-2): DSGVTQTPKHLITATGQRVTLRCSPRSGDLSVYWYQQSLDQGLQFLIQYYNGEERAKGNILERFSAQQFPDLHSELNLSSLELGDSALYFCASSVGDRIYGYTFGSGTRLTVV.

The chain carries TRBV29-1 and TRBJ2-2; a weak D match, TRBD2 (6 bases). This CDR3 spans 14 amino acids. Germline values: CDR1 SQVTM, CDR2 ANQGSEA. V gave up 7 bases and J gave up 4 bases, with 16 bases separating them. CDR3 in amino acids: CSATAGTSTGELFF. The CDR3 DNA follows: TGCAGCGCCACGGCGGGGACTTCCACCGGGGAGCTGTTTTTT.

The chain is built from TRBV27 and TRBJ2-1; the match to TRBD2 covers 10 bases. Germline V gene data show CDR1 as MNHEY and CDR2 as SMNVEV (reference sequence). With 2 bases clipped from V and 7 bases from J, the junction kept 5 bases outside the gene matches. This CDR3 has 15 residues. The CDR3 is CASSLAAGGMNEQFF. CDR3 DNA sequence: TGTGCCAGCAGTTTAGCAGCGGGGGGGATGAATGAGCAGTTCTTC.

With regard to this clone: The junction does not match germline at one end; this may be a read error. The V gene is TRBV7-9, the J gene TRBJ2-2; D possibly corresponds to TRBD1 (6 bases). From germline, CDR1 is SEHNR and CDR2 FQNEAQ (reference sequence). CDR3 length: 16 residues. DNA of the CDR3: TGTTCCAGCAACCCTCTCGCGACAGGGAACACCGGGGAGCTGTTTTTT. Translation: CSSNPLATGNTGELFF.

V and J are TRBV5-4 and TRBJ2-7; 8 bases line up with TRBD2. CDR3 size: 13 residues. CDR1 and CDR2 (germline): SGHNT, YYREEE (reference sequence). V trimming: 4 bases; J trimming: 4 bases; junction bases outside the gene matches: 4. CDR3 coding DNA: TGTGCCAGCAGCGCGGGGGGATTTTACGAGCAGTACTTC. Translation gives CASSAGGFYEQYF.

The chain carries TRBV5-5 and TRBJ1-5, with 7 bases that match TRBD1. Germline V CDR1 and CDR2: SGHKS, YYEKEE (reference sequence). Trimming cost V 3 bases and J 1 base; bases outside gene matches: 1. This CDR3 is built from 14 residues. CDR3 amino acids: CASSWGQSNQPQHF. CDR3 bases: TGTGCCAGCAGCTGGGGACAGAGCAATCAGCCCCAGCATTTT.

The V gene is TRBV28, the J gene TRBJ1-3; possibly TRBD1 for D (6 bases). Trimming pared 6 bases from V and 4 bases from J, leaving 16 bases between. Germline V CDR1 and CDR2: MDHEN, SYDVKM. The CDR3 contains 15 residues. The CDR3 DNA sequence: TGTGCCAGCAGGGCACAGGGTAGCGGGGGAAACACCATATATTTT. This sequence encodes CASRAQGSGGNTIYF.

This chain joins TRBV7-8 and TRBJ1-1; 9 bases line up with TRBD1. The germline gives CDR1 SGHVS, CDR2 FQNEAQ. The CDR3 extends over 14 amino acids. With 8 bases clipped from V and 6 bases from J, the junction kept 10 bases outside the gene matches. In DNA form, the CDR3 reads TGTGCCAGCCGGACGGACAGGGGTGTCGCTGAAGCTTTCTTT. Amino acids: CASRTDRGVAEAFF.

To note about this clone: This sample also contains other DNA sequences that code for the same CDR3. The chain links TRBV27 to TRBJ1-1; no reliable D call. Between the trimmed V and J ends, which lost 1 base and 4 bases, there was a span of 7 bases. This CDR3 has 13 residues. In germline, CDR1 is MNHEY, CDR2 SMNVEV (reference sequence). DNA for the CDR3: TGTGCCAGCAGTTTATTAGGAGGCACTGAAGCTTTCTTT. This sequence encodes CASSLLGGTEAFF.

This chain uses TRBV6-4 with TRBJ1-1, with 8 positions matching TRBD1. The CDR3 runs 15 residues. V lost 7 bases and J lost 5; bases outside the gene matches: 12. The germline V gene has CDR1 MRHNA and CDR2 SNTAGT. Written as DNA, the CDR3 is TGTGCCAGCAATCGACAGGGGAACATCGGGACTGAAGCTTTCTTT. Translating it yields CASNRQGNIGTEAFF.

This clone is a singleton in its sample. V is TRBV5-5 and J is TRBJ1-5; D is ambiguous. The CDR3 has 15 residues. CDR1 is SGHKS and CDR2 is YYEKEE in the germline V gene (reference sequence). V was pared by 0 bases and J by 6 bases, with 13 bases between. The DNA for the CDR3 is TGTGCCAGCAGCTTGGGGTTGGAGTCGCGTCAGCCCCAGCATTTT. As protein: CASSLGLESRQPQHF.

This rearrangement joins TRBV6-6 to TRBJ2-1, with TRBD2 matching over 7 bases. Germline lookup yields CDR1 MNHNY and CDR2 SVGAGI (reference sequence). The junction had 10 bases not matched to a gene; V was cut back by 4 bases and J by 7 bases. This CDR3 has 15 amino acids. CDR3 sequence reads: CASSLSGTKVNEQFF. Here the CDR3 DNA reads TGTGCCAGCAGTTTATCCGGGACTAAGGTAAATGAGCAGTTCTTC.

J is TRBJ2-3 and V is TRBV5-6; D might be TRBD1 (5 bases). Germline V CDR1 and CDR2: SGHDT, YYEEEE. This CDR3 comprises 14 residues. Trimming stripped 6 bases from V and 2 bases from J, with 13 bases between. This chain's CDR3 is CASKTVFDTDTQYF. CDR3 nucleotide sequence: TGTGCCAGCAAGACAGTTTTTGACACAGATACGCAGTATTTT.

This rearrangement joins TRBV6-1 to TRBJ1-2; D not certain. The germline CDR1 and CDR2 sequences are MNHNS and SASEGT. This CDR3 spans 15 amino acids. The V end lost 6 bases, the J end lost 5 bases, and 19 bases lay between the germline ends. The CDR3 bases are TGTGCCAGCAGCGAAATAGGAGTACCCGCGTATGGCTACACCTTC. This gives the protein CASSEIGVPAYGYTF.

The CDR3 DNA sequence: TGTGCCAGCAGCCACCCGACAGGAGTAACAGATACGCAGTATTTT. Residues: CASSHPTGVTDTQYF. J is TRBJ2-3 and V is TRBV5-4; TRBD1 might be the D (6 bases). The CDR3 consists of 15 residues. Looked up from germline, CDR1 is SGHNT and CDR2 is YYREEE (reference sequence). V was shortened by 4 bases and J by 3 bases, with 15 bases between the two germline ends.

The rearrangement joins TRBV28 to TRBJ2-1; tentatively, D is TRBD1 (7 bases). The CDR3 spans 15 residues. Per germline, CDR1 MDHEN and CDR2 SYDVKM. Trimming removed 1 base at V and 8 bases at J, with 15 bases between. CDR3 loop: CASSLSGQGEDEQFF. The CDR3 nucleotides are TGTGCCAGCAGTTTATCCGGGCAGGGGGAGGATGAGCAGTTCTTC.

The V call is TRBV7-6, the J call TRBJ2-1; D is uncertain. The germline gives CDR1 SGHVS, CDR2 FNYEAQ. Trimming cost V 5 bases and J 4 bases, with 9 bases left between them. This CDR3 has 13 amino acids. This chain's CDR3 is CASSELLYNEQFF. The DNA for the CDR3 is TGTGCCAGCAGCGAATTACTATACAATGAGCAGTTCTTC.

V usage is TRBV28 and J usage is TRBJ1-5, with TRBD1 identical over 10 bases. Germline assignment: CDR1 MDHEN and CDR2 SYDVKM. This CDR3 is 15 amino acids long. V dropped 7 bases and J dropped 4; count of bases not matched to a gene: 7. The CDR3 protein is CASTGWTGGNQPQHF. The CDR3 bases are TGTGCCAGCACCGGATGGACAGGGGGGAATCAGCCCCAGCATTTT.

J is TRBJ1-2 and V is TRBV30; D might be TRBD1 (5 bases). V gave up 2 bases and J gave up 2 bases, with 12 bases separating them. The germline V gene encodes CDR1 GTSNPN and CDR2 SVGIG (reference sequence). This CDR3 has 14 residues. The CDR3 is CAWSPGDRNYGYTF. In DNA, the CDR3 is TGTGCCTGGAGTCCGGGGGACCGGAACTATGGCTACACCTTC.